The TCR beta chain under discussion was sequenced for a study of blood T cell repertoires in COVID-19. At the level of the study: Whether acute or convalescent, the COVID-19 samples came from the United States, Italy and Spain.

TCRdb keeps only in-frame clones here, not all; method: immunoSEQ multiplex PCR. The sample consists of tens of thousands of clones, around 84% of them appearing once. The sequence derives from a man aged 60 to 69 with acute or convalescent COVID-19. The sequencing sample was made of peripheral blood.

CDR3 amino acids: CSAGGAPYGYTF. The CDR3 coding sequence is TGCAGCGCCGGGGGAGCCCCTTATGGCTACACCTTC. The V call is TRBV29-1, the J call TRBJ1-2, with D perhaps matching TRBD1 (5 bases). The CDR3 is made up of 12 amino acids. V lost 7 bases and J lost 5, with 14 bases in between. CDR1 SQVTM and CDR2 ANQGSEA come from the germline V gene.